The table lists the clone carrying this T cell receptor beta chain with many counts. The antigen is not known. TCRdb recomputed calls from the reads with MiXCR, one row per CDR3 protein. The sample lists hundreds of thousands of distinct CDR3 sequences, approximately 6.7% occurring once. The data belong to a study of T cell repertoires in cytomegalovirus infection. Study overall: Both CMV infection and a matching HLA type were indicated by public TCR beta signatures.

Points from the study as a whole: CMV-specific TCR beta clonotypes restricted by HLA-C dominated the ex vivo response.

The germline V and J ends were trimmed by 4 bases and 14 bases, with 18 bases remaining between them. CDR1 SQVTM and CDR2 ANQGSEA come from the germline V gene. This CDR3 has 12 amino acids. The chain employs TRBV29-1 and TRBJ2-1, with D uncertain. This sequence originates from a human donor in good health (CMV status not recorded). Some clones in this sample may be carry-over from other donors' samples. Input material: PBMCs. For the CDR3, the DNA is TGCAGCGTTGGATCCCCGGGCCCACGGGAGTTCTTC. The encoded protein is CSVGSPGPREFF.